These 9 T cell receptor beta chains share one sample of origin, sequenced in a study of control samples from healthy donors and cancer patients. Measured with immunoSEQ multiplex PCR; TCRdb has only the in-frame clones, and not every one. The sample lists some 57,000 clones; approximately 95% were seen once. Sample: blood. The receptors shown here come from a man younger than 40 in good health.

The rearrangement joins TRBV2 to TRBJ2-5; no firm D call. V lost 4 bases, J lost 2 bases, and 8 bases lay in between. The CDR3 has 13 residues. Looked up from germline, CDR1 is SNHLY and CDR2 is FYNNEI. DNA for the CDR3: TGTGCCAGCAGTGTTAACCGGCAAGAGACCCAGTACTTC. Translation: CASSVNRQETQYF.

A word on this clone: Within the sample, other DNA sequences also encode this same CDR3. The CDR3 protein is CASSRDSYEQYF. In DNA, the CDR3 is TGTGCCAGCAGTCGGGACAGCTACGAGCAGTACTTC. V and J are TRBV27 and TRBJ2-7, with 7 bases lining up with TRBD1. The CDR3 totals 12 residues. Germline loops: CDR1 MNHEY, CDR2 SMNVEV (reference sequence). V lost 5 bases and J lost 3; bases outside the gene matches: 1.

The V call is TRBV5-1, the J call TRBJ2-3, with TRBD2 matching 15 bases. Germline CDR1 and CDR2: SGHRS and YFSETQ. Trimming removed 3 bases from V and 0 bases from J; junction bases left unmatched: 5. The CDR3 totals 18 residues. As DNA, the CDR3 is TGCGCCAGCAGCTCTGGACTAGCGGGGGGGATTAGCACAGATACGCAGTATTTT. As protein: CASSSGLAGGISTDTQYF.

The V and J genes are TRBV6-5 and TRBJ1-3, with D unresolved. The ends were cut back, 7 bases at V and 3 bases at J, with 16 bases in the middle. The germline V gene has CDR1 MNHEY and CDR2 SVGAGI. The CDR3 loop spans 15 amino acids. CDR3 DNA: TGTGCCAGCATGGAACAGCCCCTAGGTGGAAACACCATATATTTT. It encodes CASMEQPLGGNTIYF.

This clone was seen only once. The chain employs TRBV7-9 and TRBJ2-3, with 9 bases lining up with TRBD2. Germline assignment: CDR1 SEHNR and CDR2 FQNEAQ (reference sequence). The CDR3 has 17 residues. V shed 4 bases, J shed 4 bases, and the junction held 12 bases outside the gene matches. In DNA, the CDR3 is TGTGCCAGCAGCTCCTTAGCGGGAGATACTGACCCAGATACGCAGTATTTT. Translating it yields CASSSLAGDTDPDTQYF.

V usage is TRBV5-6 and J usage is TRBJ2-7; D unclear. Trimming stripped 4 bases from V and 1 base from J, with 15 bases between. CDR3 length: 15 amino acids. From germline, CDR1 is SGHDT and CDR2 YYEEEE. The chain's CDR3 is CASSHDTQRSYEQYF. Here the CDR3 DNA reads TGTGCCAGCAGCCACGACACGCAGAGGTCCTACGAGCAGTACTTC.

The chain links TRBV10-3 to TRBJ2-7; perhaps TRBD2 as D (5 bases). The CDR3 extends over 15 amino acids. V gave up 5 bases and J gave up 0 bases, with 14 bases separating them. From germline, CDR1 is ENHRY and CDR2 SYGVKD. The CDR3 loop reads CAISPEAAISYEQYF. For the CDR3, the DNA is TGTGCCATCAGTCCAGAAGCGGCCATCTCCTACGAGCAGTACTTC.

This clone has just one count. V is TRBV5-6 and J is TRBJ2-5, with 8 bases aligning to TRBD2. Germline assignment: CDR1 SGHDT and CDR2 YYEEEE. The CDR3 has 18 residues. With V trimmed by 3 bases and J by 2 bases, 15 bases remained unmatched. The CDR3 nucleotides read TGTGCCAGCAGCTCAAGCCAAACAGCGGGAGAGGGGCAAGAGACCCAGTACTTC. Translation gives CASSSSQTAGEGQETQYF.

The rearrangement joins TRBV6-6 to TRBJ1-5, with TRBD1 matching over 10 bases. Germline V gene sequence: CDR1 MNHNY, CDR2 SVGAGI (reference sequence). This CDR3 is built from 15 residues. V trimming: 4 bases; J trimming: 6 bases; junction bases outside the gene matches: 6. The DNA of the CDR3 is TGTGCCAGCAGTTCTCCGGGACAGGGGAGTCAGCCCCAGCATTTT. As protein: CASSSPGQGSQPQHF.